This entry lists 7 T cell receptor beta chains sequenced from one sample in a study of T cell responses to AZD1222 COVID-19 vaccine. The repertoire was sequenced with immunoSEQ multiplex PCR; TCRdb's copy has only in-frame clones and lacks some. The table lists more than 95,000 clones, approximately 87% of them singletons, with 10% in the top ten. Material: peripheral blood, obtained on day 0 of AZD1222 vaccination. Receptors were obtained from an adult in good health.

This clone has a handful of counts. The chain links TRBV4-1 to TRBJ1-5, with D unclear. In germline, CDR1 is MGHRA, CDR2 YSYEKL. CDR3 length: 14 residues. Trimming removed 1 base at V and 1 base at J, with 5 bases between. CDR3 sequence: CASSQVVSNQPQHF. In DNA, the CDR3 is TGCGCCAGCAGCCAAGTTGTAAGCAATCAGCCCCAGCATTTT.

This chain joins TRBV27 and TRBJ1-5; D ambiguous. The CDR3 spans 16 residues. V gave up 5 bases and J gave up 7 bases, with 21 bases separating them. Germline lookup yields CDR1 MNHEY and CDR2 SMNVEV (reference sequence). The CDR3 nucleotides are TGTGCCAGCAGTCTCAGGCTGGGGAGGCGGGAGCAGCCCCAGCATTTT. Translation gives CASSLRLGRREQPQHF.

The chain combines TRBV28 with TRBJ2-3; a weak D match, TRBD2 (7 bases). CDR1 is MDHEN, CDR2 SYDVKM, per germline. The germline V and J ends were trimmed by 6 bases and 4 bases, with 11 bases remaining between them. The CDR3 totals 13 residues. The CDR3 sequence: CASRTGGADTQYF. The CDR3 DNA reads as TGTGCCAGCAGGACGGGGGGCGCAGATACGCAGTATTTT.

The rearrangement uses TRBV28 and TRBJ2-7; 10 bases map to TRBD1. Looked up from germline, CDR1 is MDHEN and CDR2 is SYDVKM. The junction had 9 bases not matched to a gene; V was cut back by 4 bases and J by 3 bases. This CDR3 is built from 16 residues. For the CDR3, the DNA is TGTGCCAGCAGTTCAGCCGGGACAGGGGAGGACTACGAGCAGTACTTC. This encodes CASSSAGTGEDYEQYF.

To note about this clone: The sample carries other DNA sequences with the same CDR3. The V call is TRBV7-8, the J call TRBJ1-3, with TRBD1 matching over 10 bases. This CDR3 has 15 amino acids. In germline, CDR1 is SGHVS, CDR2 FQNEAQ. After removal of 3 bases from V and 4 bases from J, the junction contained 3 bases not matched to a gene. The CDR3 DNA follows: TGTGCCAGCAGCTTGGGGACAGGGGCAGGAAACACCATATATTTT. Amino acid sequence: CASSLGTGAGNTIYF.

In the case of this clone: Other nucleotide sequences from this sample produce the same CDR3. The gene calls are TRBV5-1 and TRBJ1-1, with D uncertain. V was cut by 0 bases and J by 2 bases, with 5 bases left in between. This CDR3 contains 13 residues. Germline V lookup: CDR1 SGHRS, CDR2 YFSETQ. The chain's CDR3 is CASSLGLNTEAFF. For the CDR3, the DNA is TGCGCCAGCAGCTTGGGGTTAAACACTGAAGCTTTCTTT.

CDR3 in amino acids: CASHKTAETIGNTIYF. The CDR3 DNA reads as TGTGCCAGTCATAAGACCGCGGAGACAATTGGAAACACCATATATTTT. This sequence joins TRBV19 and TRBJ1-3; D is unresolved. This CDR3 spans 16 amino acids. Germline V gene sequence: CDR1 LNHDA, CDR2 SQIVND (reference sequence). V gave up 8 bases and J gave up 3 bases, with 20 bases separating them.